This record concerns one T cell receptor (beta chain) sequence. The target antigen is unknown. The sample is drawn from a study of monozygotic twins with inflammatory bowel disease. Study-level results: Inverse Simpson values showed less TCRbeta diversity in IBD patients than in their healthy co-twins.

The CDR3 is 16 amino acids. Germline CDR1 KGHSH, CDR2 LQKENI. The input for each TCR library was 3,500 to 4,500 ng of total RNA. Template switching was used to attach UMIs, which incorporated a 6-nucleotide sample barcode. TCRdb reprocessed the 5' RACE reads and reports one entry per CDR3 protein, with no DNA. The specimen's table records roughly 170,000 distinct CDR3 sequences. The gene calls are TRBV18 and TRBJ2-1; TCRdb selects TRBD2, and the lack of DNA leaves this call unchecked. This clonotype originated in a human donor with ulcerative colitis or Crohn's disease, or a healthy co-twin of an affected twin (not recorded which). Sequenced: blood. The CDR3 is CASSPPGLAGGDEQFF.